Following are 11 T cell receptor beta chains from one sample sequenced in a study of cytomegalovirus exposure and HLA in healthy donors. Primers: 60 Vbeta forward and 13 Jbeta reverse. Data came from immunoSEQ multiplex PCR; TCRdb stores just in-frame clones and leaves some out. The table records 50,000 to 55,000 clones, 50% to 70% of them present only once. Sequenced input: PBMCs. These receptors were collected from a human donor in good health.

This clone was picked up a small number of times. This sequence joins TRBV30 and TRBJ1-4; tentatively, D is TRBD1 (6 bases). CDR1 GTSNPN and CDR2 SVGIG come from the germline V gene (reference sequence). Between the trimmed V and J ends, which lost 0 bases and 7 bases, there was a span of 12 bases. This CDR3 has 14 residues. The CDR3 spells CAWSVNRVAEKLFF. The CDR3 DNA follows: TGTGCCTGGAGTGTAAACAGGGTGGCTGAAAAACTGTTTTTT.

The sample holds a few counts of this clone. The rearrangement joins TRBV13 to TRBJ1-3; D remains ambiguous. V gave up 3 bases and J gave up 3 bases, with 3 bases separating them. CDR1 is PRHDT, CDR2 FYEKMQ, per germline (reference sequence). This CDR3 has 12 residues. The CDR3 spells CASSFSGNTIYF. DNA of the CDR3: TGTGCCAGCAGCTTCAGTGGAAACACCATATATTTT.

This clone came up a few times. The chain couples TRBV9 to TRBJ2-2; D is unclear. Germline V CDR1 and CDR2: SGDLS, YYNGEE. The germline V and J ends were trimmed by 4 bases and 0 bases, with 13 bases remaining between them. The CDR3 totals 16 residues. The CDR3 DNA is TGTGCCAGCAGCCCTCTCACCGCGACGAACACCGGGGAGCTGTTTTTT. Translation gives CASSPLTATNTGELFF.

The rearrangement joins TRBV5-1 to TRBJ2-3, with 11 bases aligning to TRBD2. Trimming removed 6 bases from V and 5 bases from J; junction bases left unmatched: 11. This CDR3 contains 16 residues. Germline V gene lookup returns CDR1 SGHRS and CDR2 YFSETQ. Here the CDR3 DNA reads TGCGCCAGCACCTCGCTAGCGGGGGGAGTAGGAGATACGCAGTATTTT. This translates into CASTSLAGGVGDTQYF.

This chain uses TRBV30 with TRBJ1-6; 7 bases align to TRBD1. CDR1 GTSNPN and CDR2 SVGIG come from the germline V gene (reference sequence). This CDR3 is 15 amino acids long. The J segment lost 6 bases and the V segment lost 2 bases, leaving 7 bases of the junction unmatched. CDR3 sequence (DNA): TGTGCCTGGAGTTTGGCGGGACAGAGTAATTCACCCCTCCACTTT. Its translation: CAWSLAGQSNSPLHF.

J is TRBJ1-6 and V is TRBV27; D not resolved. This CDR3 is 14 amino acids long. The V end was cut by 7 bases, the J end by 6 bases, with 13 bases between. CDR1 and CDR2 from the germline V gene are MNHEY and SMNVEV (reference sequence). The CDR3 sequence is CASTPGLTNSPLHF. CDR3 sequence (DNA): TGTGCCAGCACCCCAGGCTTAACTAATTCACCCCTCCACTTT.

This clone was observed a handful of times. This rearrangement joins TRBV5-5 to TRBJ1-5, with 8 bases that match TRBD1. The CDR3 totals 14 residues. Trimming took 7 bases from V and 4 from J; bases not matched to a gene: 7. Germline V gene sequence: CDR1 SGHKS, CDR2 YYEKEE (reference sequence). CDR3: CASRPGQANQPQHF. In DNA form, the CDR3 reads TGTGCCAGCCGACCGGGACAGGCTAATCAGCCCCAGCATTTT.

The chain is built from TRBV27 and TRBJ1-5; D gene uncertain. CDR3 length: 15 residues. The germline V and J ends were trimmed by 8 bases and 3 bases, with 17 bases remaining between them. Looked up from germline, CDR1 is MNHEY and CDR2 is SMNVEV (reference sequence). The CDR3, as DNA: TGTGCCAGCCATCCAACTTCGATTACCAATCAGCCCCAGCATTTT. It specifies CASHPTSITNQPQHF.

This chain links TRBV5-6 with TRBJ2-1; D unclear. CDR1 is SGHDT, CDR2 YYEEEE, per germline. This CDR3 has 12 residues. Deletions cut 7 bases from V and 8 bases from J, with 13 bases between. This chain's CDR3 is CASSSPIDEQFF. CDR3 nucleotide sequence: TGTGCCAGCTCATCCCCCATTGATGAGCAGTTCTTC. Variable domain in full (rest from reference TRBV5-6 and TRBJ2-1): DAGVTQSPTHLIKTRGQQVTLRCSPKSGHDTVSWYQQALGQGPQFIFQYYEEEERQRGNFPDRFSGHQFPNYSSELNVNALLLGDSALYLCASSSPIDEQFFGPGTRLTVL.

The DNA of the CDR3 is TGTGCCAGCAGCGTAGACGGGACAGGGTTCGATGAGCAGTTCTTC. Translating it yields CASSVDGTGFDEQFF. J is TRBJ2-1 and V is TRBV9; TRBD1 agrees at 9 bases. The V segment lost 0 bases and the J segment 8 bases; nucleotides outside the gene matches: 6. CDR3 length equals 15 residues. The germline V gene has CDR1 SGDLS and CDR2 YYNGEE.

This clone was found a few times. V gene TRBV7-3 combines with J gene TRBJ2-7; D perhaps matches TRBD1 (6 bases). Germline CDR1 reads SGHTA; CDR2 reads FQGTGA. CDR3 length: 15 residues. V lost 4 bases and J lost 0, with 13 bases in between. In nucleotides, the CDR3 is TGTGCCAGCAGCTCCGATGGGGGCGGCTCCTACGAGCAGTACTTC. Amino acids: CASSSDGGGSYEQYF.